The 2 T cell receptor beta chains presented below share a single source sample, sequenced in a study of blood T cell repertoires in COVID-19. Assay used: immunoSEQ multiplex PCR; TCRdb lists only in-frame clones, some missing. The sample includes around 130,000 clones, roughly 83% of them seen just once. Sequences were obtained from peripheral blood. Receptor source: a woman between 45 and 60 years old with acute or convalescent COVID-19.

The V and J genes are TRBV7-9 and TRBJ1-1, with TRBD1 identical over 10 bases. Looked up from germline, CDR1 is SEHNR and CDR2 is FQNEAQ (reference sequence). This CDR3 spans 16 amino acids. V lost 5 bases, J lost 0 bases, and 6 bases stayed unmatched. The CDR3 region is CASSARQGAMNTEAFF. CDR3 nucleotide sequence: TGTGCCAGCAGCGCTAGACAGGGGGCGATGAACACTGAAGCTTTCTTT. The full variable domain, in which reference TRBV7-9 and TRBJ1-1 provide the parts outside the CDR3, is DTGVSQNPRHKITKRGQNVTFRCDPISEHNRLYWYRQTLGQGPEFLTYFQNEAQLEKSRLLSDRFSAERPKGSFSTLEIQRTEQGDSAMYLCASSARQGAMNTEAFFGQGTRLTVV.

This clone was counted a single time. The chain joins TRBV9 to TRBJ2-3, with TRBD2 matching 15 bases. V lost 4 bases, J lost 6 bases, and 6 bases stayed unmatched. This CDR3 contains 16 residues. The V gene's germline CDR1 is SGDLS and CDR2 YYNGEE. The CDR3 bases are TGTGCCAGCAGCCCGGGACTAGCGGGGGGCCGGGATACGCAGTATTTT. This gives the protein CASSPGLAGGRDTQYF.